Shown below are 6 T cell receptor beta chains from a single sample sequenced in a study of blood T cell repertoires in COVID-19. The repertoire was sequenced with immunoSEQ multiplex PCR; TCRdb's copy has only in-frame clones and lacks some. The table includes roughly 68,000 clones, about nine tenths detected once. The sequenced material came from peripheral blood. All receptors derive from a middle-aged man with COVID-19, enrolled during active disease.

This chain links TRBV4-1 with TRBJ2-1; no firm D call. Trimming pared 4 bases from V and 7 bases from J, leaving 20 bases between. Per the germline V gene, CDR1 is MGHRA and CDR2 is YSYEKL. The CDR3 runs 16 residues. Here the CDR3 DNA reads TGCGCCAGCAGCCCGGATAACTACCGTTCCGGGAATGAGCAGTTCTTC. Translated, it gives CASSPDNYRSGNEQFF.

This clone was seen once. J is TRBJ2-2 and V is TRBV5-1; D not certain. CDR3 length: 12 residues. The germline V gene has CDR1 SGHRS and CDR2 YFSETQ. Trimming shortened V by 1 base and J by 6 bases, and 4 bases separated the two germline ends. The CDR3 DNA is TGCGCCAGCAGCTTGCAGGCCGGGGAGCTGTTTTTT. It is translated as CASSLQAGELFF. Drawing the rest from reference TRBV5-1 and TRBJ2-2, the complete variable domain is KAGVTQTPRYLIKTRGQQVTLSCSPISGHRSVSWYQQTPGQGLQFLFEYFSETQRNKGNFPGRFSGRQFSNSRSEMNVSTLELGDSALYLCASSLQAGELFFGEGSRLTVL.

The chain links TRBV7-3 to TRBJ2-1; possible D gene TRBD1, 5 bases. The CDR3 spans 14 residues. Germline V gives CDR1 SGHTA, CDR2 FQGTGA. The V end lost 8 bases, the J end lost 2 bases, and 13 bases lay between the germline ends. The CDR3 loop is CASGQGNTYNEQFF. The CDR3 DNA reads TGTGCCAGCGGGCAGGGTAATACCTACAATGAGCAGTTCTTC.

The CDR3 reads CASDRGQGGEQFF. CDR3 in DNA: TGTGCCAGTGATAGAGGACAGGGAGGTGAGCAGTTCTTC. V is TRBV19 and J is TRBJ2-1, with 8 bases fitting TRBD1. The CDR3 contains 13 residues. Germline assignment: CDR1 LNHDA and CDR2 SQIVND (reference sequence). Losses at the gene ends were 8 bases for V and 9 bases for J; bases not matched to a gene: 9.

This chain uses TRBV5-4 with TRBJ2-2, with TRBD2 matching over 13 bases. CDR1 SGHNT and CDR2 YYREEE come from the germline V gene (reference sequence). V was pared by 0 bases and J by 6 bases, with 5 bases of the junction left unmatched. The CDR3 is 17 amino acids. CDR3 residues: CASSLGTSGSLAGELFF. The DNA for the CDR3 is TGTGCCAGCAGCTTGGGGACTAGCGGGAGTTTGGCCGGGGAGCTGTTTTTT.

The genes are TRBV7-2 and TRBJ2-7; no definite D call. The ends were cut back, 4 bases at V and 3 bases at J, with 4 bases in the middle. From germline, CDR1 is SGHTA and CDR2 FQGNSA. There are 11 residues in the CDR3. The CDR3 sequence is CASSSYYEQYF. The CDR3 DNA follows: TGTGCCAGCAGCTCTTACTACGAGCAGTACTTC.